These 27 T cell receptor beta chains were sequenced from one sample in a study of blood T cell repertoires in COVID-19. The protocol was immunoSEQ multiplex PCR, while the TCRdb copy is restricted to in-frame clones and leaves out a portion. Of more than 200,000 clones in the sample, 65% to 85% are singletons; the top ten hold approximately 4.8%. Material for sequencing was peripheral blood. These receptors all stem from a man over 45 with active or convalescent COVID-19.

The chain employs TRBV9 and TRBJ2-7; 11 bases align to TRBD2. Germline lookup yields CDR1 SGDLS and CDR2 YYNGEE. The V segment lost 3 bases and the J segment 3 bases; nucleotides outside the gene matches: 5. The length of the CDR3 is 15 residues. Here the CDR3 DNA reads TGTGCCAGCAGCGCGTCCGGGACTAGCGGCTACGAGCAGTACTTC. Translated: CASSASGTSGYEQYF. Variable domain in full (rest from reference TRBV9 and TRBJ2-7): DSGVTQTPKHLITATGQRVTLRCSPRSGDLSVYWYQQSLDQGLQFLIQYYNGEERAKGNILERFSAQQFPDLHSELNLSSLELGDSALYFCASSASGTSGYEQYFGPGTRLTVT.

As concerns this clone: Other DNA sequences from this sample encode an identical CDR3 as well. The chain has TRBV18 and TRBJ1-6, with TRBD1 matching over 8 bases. CDR1 KGHSH and CDR2 LQKENI come from the germline V gene. This CDR3 has 14 amino acids. J gave up 9 bases and V 3 bases, and 4 bases lay outside the gene matches. CDR3 bases: TGTGCCAGCTCACCGGACAGGGTTGGTTCACCCCTCCACTTT. Amino acid sequence: CASSPDRVGSPLHF.

The table lists this clone with a count of one. The V and J genes are TRBV9 and TRBJ1-1; 9 bases agree with TRBD1. The germline gives CDR1 SGDLS, CDR2 YYNGEE. V shed 0 bases and J 5 bases; nucleotides not matched to a gene: 5. This CDR3 comprises 15 residues. The chain's CDR3 is CASSVEGQGRTEAFF. DNA of the CDR3: TGTGCCAGCAGCGTAGAGGGACAGGGAAGGACTGAAGCTTTCTTT.

The table lists this clone with a few counts. V and J are TRBV25-1 and TRBJ1-5; possibly TRBD1 for D (5 bases). Trimming cost V 4 bases and J 5 bases, with 12 bases left between them. The length of the CDR3 is 14 residues. In germline, CDR1 is MGHDK, CDR2 SYGVNS. CDR3 nucleotides: TGTGCCAGCAGTGGCGGAGGGGCCTATCAGCCCCAGCATTTT. Protein product: CASSGGGAYQPQHF.

The V call is TRBV9, the J call TRBJ2-7, with D tentatively TRBD2 (6 bases). V shed 4 bases and J shed 4 bases, with 18 bases lying between them. From germline, CDR1 is SGDLS and CDR2 YYNGEE. The CDR3 has 15 residues. The DNA of the CDR3 is TGTGCCAGCAGCCCCGAGGCGGGGAGGATATACGAGCAGTACTTC. This encodes CASSPEAGRIYEQYF.

This clone was seen at least ten times. The chain uses TRBV27 and TRBJ1-5; D unresolved. The CDR3 spans 14 residues. V dropped 4 bases and J dropped 4 bases, with 11 bases sitting between them. Germline V CDR1 and CDR2: MNHEY, SMNVEV (reference sequence). Written as DNA, the CDR3 is TGTGCCAGCAGTTCTCCCGACTCGAATCAGCCCCAGCATTTT. Translated: CASSSPDSNQPQHF.

The CDR3 DNA is TGTGCCAGCAGCCGAGACAGTAATAGCAATCAGCCCCAGCATTTT. It translates to CASSRDSNSNQPQHF. The V call is TRBV7-8, the J call TRBJ1-5; possibly TRBD1 for D (5 bases). CDR3 length equals 15 residues. The germline V gene has CDR1 SGHVS and CDR2 FQNEAQ. V was clipped by 5 bases and J by 0 bases, with 11 bases between them.

In this sample, this clone is medium-sized. The sample has other DNA sequences that encode this CDR3 too. The chain employs TRBV6-5 and TRBJ1-1, with 7 bases lining up with TRBD1. The V segment lost 5 bases and the J segment 0 bases; nucleotides outside the gene matches: 3. CDR3 length: 14 amino acids. The germline CDR1 and CDR2 sequences are MNHEY and SVGAGI. CDR3 DNA sequence: TGTGCCAGCAGTAAACAGGGGATGAACACTGAAGCTTTCTTT. Translation gives CASSKQGMNTEAFF.

This clone has a handful of counts. This chain uses TRBV5-6 with TRBJ1-2; maybe TRBD1 (6 bases). V lost 5 bases and J 7 bases, leaving 15 bases between the germline ends. Germline lookup yields CDR1 SGHDT and CDR2 YYEEEE. The CDR3 length is 13 residues. The CDR3, as DNA: TGTGCCAGCAGTCGGTCACTAGGGGGTGGCTACACCTTC. It codes for CASSRSLGGGYTF.

This chain connects TRBV5-6 to TRBJ1-1; D unclear. CDR3 size: 14 residues. Trimming stripped 4 bases from V and 3 bases from J, with 13 bases between. Germline values: CDR1 SGHDT, CDR2 YYEEEE. The CDR3 protein is CASSLLRHYTEAFF. The CDR3 nucleotides read TGTGCCAGCAGCCTACTGAGGCACTACACTGAAGCTTTCTTT.

The V call is TRBV7-6, the J call TRBJ2-1; D is perhaps TRBD1 (5 bases). The CDR3 loop spans 16 amino acids. Germline V gene data show CDR1 as SGHVS and CDR2 as FNYEAQ. With 5 bases removed from V and 0 bases from J, the gap between germline ends came to 14 bases. The CDR3 here is CASSPTVFSSYNEQFF. CDR3 nucleotides: TGTGCCAGCAGCCCGACAGTATTCAGCTCCTACAATGAGCAGTTCTTC.

V is TRBV10-3 and J is TRBJ1-4, with 7 bases matching TRBD1. The CDR3 consists of 13 residues. Germline trimming cut 6 bases from V and 4 bases from J; bases unmatched to any gene: 2. The germline CDR1 and CDR2 sequences are ENHRY and SYGVKD. CDR3 loop: CAIRGTVNEKLFF. The CDR3 region has the DNA TGTGCCATCAGGGGGACAGTTAATGAAAAACTGTTTTTT.

This chain connects TRBV2 to TRBJ1-2; D unclear. The germline V gene encodes CDR1 SNHLY and CDR2 FYNNEI. There are 13 residues in the CDR3. V dropped 2 bases and J dropped 6 bases, with 10 bases sitting between them. The CDR3 nucleotides read TGTGCCAGCAGTGAACGTCCGAGGAATGGCTACACCTTC. Amino acid sequence: CASSERPRNGYTF.

V and J are TRBV25-1 and TRBJ2-5; 7 positions match TRBD1. The CDR3 has 12 amino acids. The junction had 2 bases not matched to a gene; V was cut back by 6 bases and J by 4 bases. Germline values: CDR1 MGHDK, CDR2 SYGVNS. CDR3: CASRHRGETQYF. The DNA of the CDR3 is TGTGCCAGCAGACACAGGGGAGAGACCCAGTACTTC. The full variable domain, rest sourced from reference TRBV25-1 and TRBJ2-5, is EADIYQTPRYLVIGTGKKITLECSQTMGHDKMYWYQQDPGMELHLIHYSYGVNSTEKGDLSSESTVSRIRTEHFPLTLESARPSHTSQYLCASRHRGETQYFGPGTRLLVL.

In its sample, this clone was seen once. The V call is TRBV6-6, the J call TRBJ1-2; D might be TRBD1 (5 bases). Germline-derived CDR1 and CDR2 are MNHNY and SVGAGI (reference sequence). The CDR3 extends over 16 amino acids. Trimming removed 4 bases from V and 4 bases from J, with 19 bases in between. The CDR3 region is CASSSPHQGGIYGYTF. The CDR3 bases are TGTGCCAGCAGTTCCCCCCACCAGGGAGGTATCTATGGCTACACCTTC.

This chain uses TRBV6-1 with TRBJ2-7, with no clear D. CDR1 MNHNS and CDR2 SASEGT come from the germline V gene. This CDR3 contains 15 residues. Trimming left V 1 base short and J 6 bases short, with 16 bases between. CDR3 nucleotide sequence: TGTGCCAGCAGTGAAGTTTCGTTGGGTCGACTCGAGCAGTACTTC. As protein: CASSEVSLGRLEQYF.

This clone was observed once. The chain is built from TRBV2 and TRBJ1-1; the match to TRBD1 covers 8 bases. The CDR3 sequence is 13 residues long. Germline CDR1 reads SNHLY; CDR2 reads FYNNEI. V lost 8 bases and J lost 8; bases outside the gene matches: 10. CDR3 bases: TGTGCCAGCCAATATGACAGGGGAACGGAAGCTTTCTTT. It translates to CASQYDRGTEAFF.

The chain is built from TRBV7-2 and TRBJ1-6; possible D gene TRBD1, 5 bases. The germline V gene has CDR1 SGHTA and CDR2 FQGNSA. V shed 8 bases and J shed 10 bases, with 15 bases lying between them. The CDR3 contains 13 residues. The CDR3 nucleotides read TGTGCCAGCGTATGGGGCCTTGAGTCACCCCTCCACTTT. Translated, it gives CASVWGLESPLHF.

V and J are TRBV28 and TRBJ1-4; D is unresolved. The CDR3 consists of 13 residues. The germline V gene encodes CDR1 MDHEN and CDR2 SYDVKM. The V and J ends lost 8 bases and 4 bases respectively, with 11 bases between them. CDR3 sequence (DNA): TGTGCCAGCGAGACAACCCTTAATGAAAAACTGTTTTTT. Amino acids: CASETTLNEKLFF.

The genes are TRBV30 and TRBJ1-6, with no clear D. The ends were cut back, 0 bases at V and 4 bases at J, with 4 bases in the middle. CDR3 length equals 13 residues. Germline V gives CDR1 GTSNPN, CDR2 SVGIG (reference sequence). The CDR3 DNA sequence: TGTGCCTGGAGTGTAGAGTATAATTCACCCCTCCACTTT. This codes for CAWSVEYNSPLHF. The full variable domain, rest sourced from reference TRBV30 and TRBJ1-6, is SQTIHQWPATLVQPVGSPLSLECTVEGTSNPNLYWYRQAAGRGLQLLFYSVGIGQISSEVPQNLSASRPQDRQFILSSKKLLLSDSGFYLCAWSVEYNSPLHFGNGTRLTVT.

The CDR3 coding sequence is TGTGCCTGGAGTCCGCCTCCCAGGGGGCCCGGAAACACCATATATTTT. Its translation: CAWSPPPRGPGNTIYF. The chain links TRBV30 to TRBJ1-3; 8 positions match TRBD1. The CDR3 totals 16 residues. Per germline, CDR1 GTSNPN and CDR2 SVGIG (reference sequence). Trimming took 2 bases from V and 4 from J; bases not matched to a gene: 10.

CDR3 sequence reads: CASSLGTGLSYEQYF. The CDR3 DNA sequence: TGTGCCAGCAGCCTGGGGACAGGGCTCTCCTACGAGCAGTACTTC. V is TRBV6-2 or TRBV6-3 and J is TRBJ2-7; 9 bases line up with TRBD1. Germline V lookup: CDR1 MNHEY, CDR2 SVGEGT. This CDR3 has 15 amino acids. The junction had 6 bases not matched to a gene; V was cut back by 6 bases and J by 0 bases.

The chain is built from TRBV6-2 or TRBV6-3 and TRBJ2-7; 9 bases map to TRBD1. V shed 5 bases and J 2 bases; nucleotides not matched to a gene: 13. Per the germline V gene, CDR1 is MNHEY and CDR2 is SVGEGT. The length of the CDR3 is 17 residues. This CDR3 reads CASSQTGTGINTYEQYF. Written as DNA, the CDR3 is TGTGCCAGCAGTCAAACCGGGACAGGGATCAACACCTACGAGCAGTACTTC.

The gene calls are TRBV19 and TRBJ2-1; TRBD1 might be the D (6 bases). Deletions cut 5 bases from V and 6 bases from J, with 17 bases between. CDR1 and CDR2 (germline): LNHDA, SQIVND (reference sequence). The CDR3 spans 15 residues. CDR3 loop: CASSSQGLGANEQFF. CDR3 sequence (DNA): TGTGCCAGTAGTTCACAGGGTCTAGGGGCCAATGAGCAGTTCTTC.

The gene calls are TRBV7-9 and TRBJ1-1, with a weak D call TRBD1 (5 bases). Trimming took 8 bases from V and 0 from J, leaving 10 bases between them. The CDR3 is 13 residues long. Germline CDR1 SEHNR, CDR2 FQNEAQ (reference sequence). The CDR3 spells CASGRGMNTEAFF. For the CDR3, the DNA is TGTGCCAGCGGGAGGGGCATGAACACTGAAGCTTTCTTT.

This chain connects TRBV5-1 to TRBJ1-2; 7 positions match TRBD1. The CDR3 extends over 13 amino acids. V dropped 5 bases and J dropped 3; count of bases not matched to a gene: 4. CDR1 SGHRS and CDR2 YFSETQ come from the germline V gene. CDR3 residues: CASREGQDYGYTF. The CDR3 DNA follows: TGCGCCAGCAGAGAAGGACAGGACTATGGCTACACCTTC.

The chain carries TRBV6-1 and TRBJ1-1, with D perhaps TRBD1 (6 bases). The CDR3 extends over 13 amino acids. Trimming removed 3 bases at V and 4 bases at J, with 9 bases between. Germline CDR1 is MNHNS and CDR2 is SASEGT. In nucleotides, the CDR3 is TGTGCCAGCAGTGATAGGGGGTTCACTGAAGCTTTCTTT. Amino acid sequence: CASSDRGFTEAFF.